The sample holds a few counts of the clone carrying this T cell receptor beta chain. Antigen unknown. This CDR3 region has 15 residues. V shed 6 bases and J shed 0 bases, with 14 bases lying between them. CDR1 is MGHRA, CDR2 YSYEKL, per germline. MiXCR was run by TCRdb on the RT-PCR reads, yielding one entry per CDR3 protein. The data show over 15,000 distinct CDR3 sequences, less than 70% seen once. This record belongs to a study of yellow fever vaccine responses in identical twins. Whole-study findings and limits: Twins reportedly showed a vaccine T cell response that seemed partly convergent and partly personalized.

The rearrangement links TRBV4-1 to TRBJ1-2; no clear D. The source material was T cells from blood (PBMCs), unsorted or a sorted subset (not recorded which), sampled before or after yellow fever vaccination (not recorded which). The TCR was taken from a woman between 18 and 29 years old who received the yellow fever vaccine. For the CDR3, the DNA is TGCGCCAGCAGTCCGGGTCAGGCTACTAACTATGGCTACACCTTC. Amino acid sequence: CASSPGQATNYGYTF.